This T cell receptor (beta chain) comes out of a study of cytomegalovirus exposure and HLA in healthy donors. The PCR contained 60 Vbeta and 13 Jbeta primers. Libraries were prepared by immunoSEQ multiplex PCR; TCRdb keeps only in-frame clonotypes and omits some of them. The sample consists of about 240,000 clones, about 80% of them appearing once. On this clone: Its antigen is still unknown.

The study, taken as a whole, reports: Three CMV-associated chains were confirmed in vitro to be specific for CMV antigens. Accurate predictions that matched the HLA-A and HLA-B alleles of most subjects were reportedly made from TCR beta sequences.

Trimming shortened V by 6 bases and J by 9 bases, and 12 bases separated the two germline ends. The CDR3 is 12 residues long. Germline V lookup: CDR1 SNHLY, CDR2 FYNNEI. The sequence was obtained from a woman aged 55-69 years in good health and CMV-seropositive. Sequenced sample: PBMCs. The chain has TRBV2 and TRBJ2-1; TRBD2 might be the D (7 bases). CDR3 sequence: CASRRGGGEQFF. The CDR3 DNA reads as TGTGCCAGCAGGAGGGGGGGAGGTGAGCAGTTCTTC.